This paragraph reports one T cell receptor beta chain. This clonotype showed up many times. The antigen it binds to is not known. Base qualities were left out, and no much larger clone turns up one base away. The data stem from a study of Graves' ophthalmopathy and Graves' hyperthyroidism (dated by TCRdb to the late 2010s). In the study overall: Peripheral blood was collected at initial diagnosis, prior to any treatment. The study used signatures of the TCR beta repertoire to tell Graves' ophthalmopathy apart from Graves' hyperthyroidism and to predict which patients would progress to ophthalmopathy. In total, some 130 blood samples were TCR-sequenced: some 40 ophthalmopathy, roughly 80 hyperthyroidism and some 17 hyperthyroidism-to-ophthalmopathy patients. A discovery set of 95 to 100 patients (approximately 42 ophthalmopathy, 55 to 60 stable hyperthyroidism) was enrolled to explore V-J signatures distinguishing ophthalmopathy from hyperthyroidism. An independent validation cohort comprised 18 to 20 hyperthyroidism patients and some 16 patients who later progressed from hyperthyroidism to ophthalmopathy. In roughly six hyperthyroidism patients, the T-cell repertoires found in thyroid tissue were compared with those found in blood. Following sampling, methimazole starting at 30 mg daily was administered to hyperthyroidism patients, and high-dose intravenous methylprednisolone was administered to ophthalmopathy patients. The 90 to 100 discovery patients were randomly split 7:3 into training and test sets. Broad study findings and their caveats: In validation, the model predicted ophthalmopathy progression with more than 55% sensitivity and approximately 78% specificity; around twelve predicted patients were CT-confirmed with GO in a median of approximately 6.2 months. No statistical method was used to set the sample size in advance, and the investigators knew which group each participant was assigned to. Most of the expanded thyroid clonotypes with a frequency above 0.001 were also detected in blood, and it was suggested that the thyroid immune response may be reflected by blood repertoires. In cross-validation, the 13-signature model distinguished ophthalmopathy from stable hyperthyroidism with 87.88% sensitivity and 81.08% specificity, while in the test set the corresponding values were about 80% and 75%.

Hyperthyroidism was considered stable if no progression to ophthalmopathy occurred within 18 months of follow-up. The hyperthyroidism patients were 18 to 65 years old and newly diagnosed, with a disease duration of less than 2 months. Anyone with other autoimmune diseases, uncontrolled infections, pregnancy or lactation was excluded from the study. Diagnosis was based on clinical symptoms, serum thyroxine, TRAb, thyroid ultrasound and orbital computed tomography. PBMCs were isolated from more than 8 ml of fresh peripheral blood by Ficoll-Paque density gradient centrifugation. Total RNA was extracted using Trizol reagent, and RNA quality was checked on an Agilent 2100 Bioanalyzer. The CDR3 goes from the cysteine to the phenylalanine over 13 residues. The kept DNA is CDR3 alone, 39 bases in frame from the first base. V gives up 1 base and J gives up 5 bases, and the segment between their germline ends measures 12 bases. The CDR1 and CDR2 encoded by the germline V gene (reference sequence) are GTSNPN and SVGIG.

For repertoire sequencing, the TCR beta CDR3 regions were amplified from RNA transcripts. A first-round RT-PCR used HTBI primers with the Qiagen OneStep RT-PCR kit, followed by a second-round multiplex PCR, size selection and purification. Libraries were sequenced paired-end with 100 bp reads on an Illumina HiSeq2000. On the authors' methods: SOAPnuke was used to process the reads, removing any read that contained adapters or uncalled bases, had a mean Phred below 15, or lacked an exact match to the constant primer or identifier. COPE v1.2.5 was used to merge the high-quality paired reads. Clonotypes were defined as unique nucleotide sequences and were aligned to IMGT TRB V, D and J references using MiTCR v1.1. Analysis was restricted to V-J combinations with a frequency above 0.0001, which covered roughly 99% of repertoires. For each V-J combination, a TCR clonal expansion and chaos score was defined as F50 clonal expansion divided by the chaos observed in the TCRdist matrix. Features were reduced by Welch's t-statistics and random forest to around 13 V-J combinations, which fed a naive Bayes classifier. The similarity between thyroid and blood repertoires was quantified using the Morisita-Horn index. TCRdb itself trimmed the public reads at Q25 with fastp, ran MiXCR and retained productive beta chains. Rows merge per CDR3 protein into single entries with the most common DNA and genes. Here the V and J calls rest on TCRdb's processing, not on the authors' analysis. For this sample the table gives hundreds of thousands of distinct CDR3 sequences, of which 22% were detected only once. The top ten clonotypes cover approximately 7% of the sample.

Recombination connected TRBV30 to TRBJ2-7; matching of 6 bases hints at TRBD1 as the D gene. Sequenced input: peripheral blood. The receptor comes from a woman younger than 30 with stable Graves' hyperthyroidism. Some clones in this sample may be carry-over from other donors' samples. Donor details come from another sample of the same person, matched by shared clones. The DNA sequence follows: TGTGCCTGGAGTGGAGGGGGTAGAGACGAGCAGTACTTC. Protein translation: CAWSGGGRDEQYF.